Shown below are 27 T cell receptor beta chains from a single sample sequenced in a study of response to subunit inactivated influenza vaccine. Using its own MiXCR run on the RT-PCR reads, TCRdb lists one record per CDR3 protein. The data contain just under 250,000 distinct CDR3 sequences, more than 9% of them seen just once; the ten biggest clones take up approximately 8.4%. The sequencing used non-naive T cells sorted from PBMCs, collected around 14 days before vaccination. These receptors all stem from a middle-aged man who received an inactivated influenza vaccine.

The rearrangement uses TRBV3-1 and TRBJ2-7; possibly TRBD1 for D (6 bases). The germline V gene encodes CDR1 LGHDT and CDR2 YNNKEL (reference sequence). The CDR3 is 18 amino acids. Trimming cost V 1 base and J 2 bases, with 21 bases left between them. The CDR3, as DNA: TGTGCCAGCAGCCAAGTGGTTAGGGACATGGACCACACCTACGAGCAGTACTTC. Translating gives CASSQVVRDMDHTYEQYF.

In this sample, this clonotype turned up a few times. This chain connects TRBV4-1 to TRBJ2-5; the D gene is possibly TRBD1 (6 bases). V was cut by 1 base and J by 4 bases, with 7 bases left in between. There are 13 residues in the CDR3. CDR1 is MGHRA and CDR2 is YSYEKL in the germline V gene. CDR3 sequence (DNA): TGCGCCAGCAGCCAAGGGGGGCCAGAGACCCAGTACTTC. This encodes CASSQGGPETQYF.

This clonotype was observed many times. The chain carries TRBV12-3 or TRBV12-4 and TRBJ1-2, with 10 bases identical to TRBD1. Losses at the gene ends were 6 bases for V and 4 bases for J; bases not matched to a gene: 2. There are 13 residues in the CDR3. CDR3 sequence reads: CASSRTGGYGYTF. The CDR3 region has the DNA TGTGCCAGCAGCCGGACAGGGGGCTATGGCTACACCTTC.

This clonotype was recorded many times. The CDR3 bases are TGTGCCAGCTCACCTTCGACTAGCGGGAGGGATCACGAGCAGTACTTC. Translated: CASSPSTSGRDHEQYF. This rearrangement joins TRBV18 to TRBJ2-7; 14 bases align to TRBD2. Trimming cost V 3 bases and J 5 bases; bases outside gene matches: 6. From germline, CDR1 is KGHSH and CDR2 LQKENI. The CDR3 runs 16 residues.

This clonotype was observed many times. The V call is TRBV20-1, the J call TRBJ2-1; 10 bases match TRBD2. With 4 bases clipped from V and 7 bases from J, the junction kept 19 bases outside the gene matches. CDR1 is DFQATT, CDR2 SNEGSKA, per germline (reference sequence). There are 18 residues in the CDR3. CDR3: CSATSVWGSGRGGNEQFF. CDR3 in DNA: TGCAGTGCTACCTCCGTATGGGGAAGCGGGAGGGGCGGGAATGAGCAGTTCTTC.

This clonotype was counted only a few times. The chain is built from TRBV6-2 or TRBV6-3 and TRBJ1-2; D gene unclear. From germline, CDR1 is MNHEY and CDR2 SVGEGT. V was shortened by 5 bases and J by 7 bases, with 17 bases between the two germline ends. CDR3 length equals 14 residues. CDR3 nucleotide sequence: TGTGCCAGCAGTCCCGGAAGACACGGTGGTGGCTACACCTTC. This translates into CASSPGRHGGGYTF.

In this sample, this clonotype turned up a few times. The chain recombines TRBV4-1 with TRBJ2-7; D gene unclear. Germline CDR1 is MGHRA and CDR2 is YSYEKL. Trimming left V 0 bases short and J 1 base short, with 7 bases between. The CDR3 runs to 14 residues. CDR3 in DNA: TGCGCCAGCAGCCAAGAGGCCGGTTCCTACGAGCAGTACTTC. This sequence encodes CASSQEAGSYEQYF.

The table lists this clonotype with a few counts. J is TRBJ2-3 and V is TRBV5-1; D is ambiguous. Trimming removed 2 bases from V and 2 bases from J, with 9 bases in between. The CDR3 is made up of 14 amino acids. CDR1 and CDR2 (germline): SGHRS, YFSETQ. CDR3 sequence (DNA): TGCGCCAGCAGCTTACAGCTACCCACAGATACGCAGTATTTT. It yields the protein CASSLQLPTDTQYF.

As to this clonotype: At one of its ends the junction is not consistent with the germline gene, which may arise from a read error. V is TRBV20-1 and J is TRBJ2-1; tentatively, D is TRBD1 (7 bases). The germline CDR1 and CDR2 sequences are DFQATT and SNEGSKA (reference sequence). The CDR3 runs to 13 residues. The CDR3 DNA reads as TGCAGTGCTAGAGGGCAGGGGGGATACGGGTCGATCTTC. Translation: CSARGQGGYGSIF.

This clonotype was observed a few times. The chain joins TRBV6-1 to TRBJ1-5, with D possibly TRBD1 on 6 matching bases. V lost 6 bases, J lost 1 base, and 13 bases lay in between. The germline V gene has CDR1 MNHNS and CDR2 SASEGT. This CDR3 is 15 amino acids long. The DNA for the CDR3 is TGTGCCAGCAGCACCATTACAGGGAGCAATCAGCCCCAGCATTTT. It codes for CASSTITGSNQPQHF.

The gene calls are TRBV18 and TRBJ2-1; tentatively, D is TRBD2 (5 bases). The CDR3 extends over 14 amino acids. Trimming took 2 bases from V and 9 from J, leaving 14 bases between them. In germline, CDR1 is KGHSH, CDR2 LQKENI. This chain's CDR3 is CASSPGGRVGEQFF. CDR3 in DNA: TGTGCCAGCTCACCAGGAGGTAGAGTCGGTGAGCAGTTCTTC.

The rearrangement joins TRBV27 to TRBJ2-5, with unresolved D. The ends were cut back, 2 bases at V and 4 bases at J, with 17 bases in the middle. This CDR3 spans 16 amino acids. CDR1 is MNHEY and CDR2 is SMNVEV in the germline V gene (reference sequence). The CDR3 region has the DNA TGTGCCAGCAGTTTACTTTCGTCTGCGCGCGGAGAGACCCAGTACTTC. This gives the protein CASSLLSSARGETQYF.

There are a few counts of this clonotype. The chain joins TRBV5-1 to TRBJ2-3, with D perhaps TRBD2 (7 bases). Trimming left V 4 bases short and J 2 bases short, with 14 bases between. The length of the CDR3 is 15 residues. Germline CDR1 and CDR2: SGHRS and YFSETQ. As DNA, the CDR3 is TGCGCCAGCAGCACCGGGGGGCGCACCACAGATACGCAGTATTTT. This gives the protein CASSTGGRTTDTQYF.

In this sample, this clonotype turned up a few times. The gene calls are TRBV7-2 and TRBJ2-1, with D tentatively TRBD2 (5 bases). Germline V lookup: CDR1 SGHTA, CDR2 FQGNSA. The V gene lost 6 bases and the J gene lost 4 bases, with 16 bases spanning the gap. The CDR3 covers 15 residues. The CDR3 loop is CASSRAAGQYNEQFF. In DNA, the CDR3 is TGTGCCAGCAGTCGCGCGGCGGGTCAATACAATGAGCAGTTCTTC.

The V and J genes are TRBV4-2 and TRBJ2-3; the match to TRBD2 covers 10 bases. V was pared by 0 bases and J by 6 bases, with 12 bases of the junction left unmatched. Germline loops: CDR1 LGHNA, CDR2 YNFKEQ. The CDR3 totals 18 residues. CDR3 sequence: CASSQDGVAGGNGDTQYF. In nucleotides, the CDR3 is TGTGCCAGCAGCCAAGATGGGGTAGCGGGGGGCAACGGGGATACGCAGTATTTT.

Ten or more counts support this clonotype. In nucleotides, the CDR3 is TGTGCCAGCTCACCATTCAAAGAGACCCAGTACTTC. It specifies CASSPFKETQYF. The V and J genes are TRBV18 and TRBJ2-5; D call uncertain. Germline-derived CDR1 and CDR2 are KGHSH and LQKENI. There are 12 residues in the CDR3. V was pared by 2 bases and J by 3 bases, with 4 bases between.

This clonotype came up many times. The chain links TRBV20-1 to TRBJ1-1; TRBD1 matches at 8 bases. V gave up 8 bases and J gave up 1 base; unmatched junction bases: 6. CDR3 length: 13 residues. Germline CDR1 DFQATT, CDR2 SNEGSKA (reference sequence). CDR3 DNA: TGCAGTACCGAGGGGACAGGGAACACTGAAGCTTTCTTT. Its protein is CSTEGTGNTEAFF.

This clonotype came up a few times. V and J are TRBV6-6 and TRBJ2-7; D not certain. Deletions cut 10 bases from V and 0 bases from J, with 10 bases between. CDR3 length: 12 residues. Germline values: CDR1 MNHNY, CDR2 SVGAGI (reference sequence). CDR3 in amino acids: CATRVTSYEQYF. The CDR3 DNA is TGTGCCACCCGGGTCACCTCCTACGAGCAGTACTTC.

The gene calls are TRBV6-2 or TRBV6-3 and TRBJ2-7, with no clear D. The CDR3 spans 17 residues. From germline, CDR1 is MNHEY and CDR2 SVGEGT. V lost 0 bases and J lost 2, with 17 bases in between. The CDR3 reads CASSYSVNSRTPYEQYF. CDR3 nucleotide sequence: TGTGCCAGCAGTTACTCGGTTAACTCGCGAACTCCCTACGAGCAGTACTTC.

This clonotype occurred a few times. The V and J genes are TRBV29-1 and TRBJ1-1; D is unclear. The CDR3 consists of 12 residues. V was pared by 7 bases and J by 0 bases, with 9 bases between. Germline V lookup: CDR1 SQVTM, CDR2 ANQGSEA. The CDR3 reads CSADGVNTEAFF. The CDR3 DNA follows: TGCAGCGCTGACGGGGTGAACACTGAAGCTTTCTTT. Based on the CDR3 plus reference TRBV29-1 and TRBJ1-1, the full variable domain is SAVISQKPSRDICQRGTSLTIQCQVDSQVTMMFWYRQQPGQSLTLIATANQGSEATYESGFVIDKFPISRPNLTFSTLTVSNMSPEDSSIYLCSADGVNTEAFFGQGTRLTVV.

The chain carries TRBV20-1 and TRBJ2-2; D uncertain. Trimming removed 5 bases at V and 8 bases at J, with 12 bases between. Germline lookup yields CDR1 DFQATT and CDR2 SNEGSKA (reference sequence). The CDR3 is 12 residues long. The CDR3 DNA reads TGCAGTGCTCCCAATCCCGCTGGGGAGCTGTTTTTT. Protein sequence: CSAPNPAGELFF.

This clonotype was found a few times. The genes are TRBV11-2 and TRBJ1-1; D call uncertain. The CDR3 loop spans 18 amino acids. Germline V gene sequence: CDR1 SGHAT, CDR2 FQNNGV. The V and J ends lost 2 bases and 1 base respectively, with 20 bases between them. CDR3: CASSLTGARSRWNTEAFF. The CDR3 nucleotides are TGTGCCAGCAGCTTAACTGGTGCTCGAAGCCGTTGGAACACTGAAGCTTTCTTT.

J is TRBJ2-3 and V is TRBV2, with 11 positions matching TRBD2. The germline V gene has CDR1 SNHLY and CDR2 FYNNEI. The CDR3 consists of 15 residues. Trimming at V came to 5 bases and at J to 4 bases, leaving 5 bases not matched to a gene. CDR3 loop: CASSYSGGVADTQYF. Here the CDR3 DNA reads TGTGCCAGCAGTTATAGCGGGGGGGTCGCAGATACGCAGTATTTT.

In this sample, this clonotype turned up many times. V and J are TRBV6-1 and TRBJ1-5; TRBD1 is a possible D gene (5 bases). Germline CDR1 is MNHNS and CDR2 is SASEGT. The CDR3 spans 17 residues. Trimming removed 7 bases from V and 0 bases from J, with 19 bases in between. For the CDR3, the DNA is TGTGCCAGCACTACCGGGACGGGGGGGTATAGCAATCAGCCCCAGCATTTT. Translating gives CASTTGTGGYSNQPQHF.

This clonotype was found a few times. The chain recombines TRBV28 with TRBJ2-5; 11 bases are shared with TRBD2. The V and J ends lost 6 bases and 6 bases, in that order; junction bases with no gene match: 18. In germline, CDR1 is MDHEN, CDR2 SYDVKM. The CDR3 consists of 18 residues. CDR3 sequence: CASSNDRISTSGEQTQYF. CDR3 DNA: TGTGCCAGCAGCAACGACCGAATATCGACTAGCGGGGAACAGACCCAGTACTTC.

The table lists this clonotype with a few counts. J is TRBJ1-2 and V is TRBV12-3 or TRBV12-4; D unclear. Between the trimmed V and J ends, which lost 6 bases and 0 bases, there was a span of 17 bases. This CDR3 is 16 amino acids long. CDR3 sequence reads: CASSRIGGRANYGYTF. The CDR3, as DNA: TGTGCCAGCAGCCGAATAGGAGGACGGGCTAACTATGGCTACACCTTC.

This clonotype was observed at least ten times. The V and J genes are TRBV5-1 and TRBJ2-2; 9 nucleotides line up with TRBD1. CDR1 is SGHRS and CDR2 is YFSETQ in the germline V gene. This CDR3 is built from 15 residues. The trim removed 4 bases at V and 7 bases at J, leaving 8 bases unmatched. CDR3 protein: CASSQKGQGGGELFF. Written as DNA, the CDR3 is TGCGCCAGCAGCCAAAAGGGACAGGGCGGCGGGGAGCTGTTTTTT. The full variable domain, completed using reference TRBV5-1 and TRBJ2-2, is KAGVTQTPRYLIKTRGQQVTLSCSPISGHRSVSWYQQTPGQGLQFLFEYFSETQRNKGNFPGRFSGRQFSNSRSEMNVSTLELGDSALYLCASSQKGQGGGELFFGEGSRLTVL.